This T cell receptor (beta chain) is from a study of blood T cells in healthy people across ages. V dropped 5 bases and J dropped 5 bases, with 7 bases sitting between them. Per germline, CDR1 SQVTM and CDR2 ANQGSEA. The CDR3 is made up of 11 amino acids. With a J-beta primer mix and a sample-barcoded 5' primer, a second PCR ran 7 to 11 cycles. TCRdb reprocessed the 5' RACE reads via MiXCR and lists one record per CDR3 protein. Counted here are more than 1.4 million distinct CDR3 sequences, 42% occurring once; the ten biggest clones make up approximately 7.9%. This clonotype has more than one count but fewer than ten.

Sequencing was done on a sample of blood. The receptor comes from a woman under 30 in good health. The rearrangement uses TRBV29-1 and TRBJ2-1; D ambiguous. CDR3 sequence (DNA): TGCAGCGTTCTTAGGGACAATGAGCAGTTCTTC. This translates into CSVLRDNEQFF.